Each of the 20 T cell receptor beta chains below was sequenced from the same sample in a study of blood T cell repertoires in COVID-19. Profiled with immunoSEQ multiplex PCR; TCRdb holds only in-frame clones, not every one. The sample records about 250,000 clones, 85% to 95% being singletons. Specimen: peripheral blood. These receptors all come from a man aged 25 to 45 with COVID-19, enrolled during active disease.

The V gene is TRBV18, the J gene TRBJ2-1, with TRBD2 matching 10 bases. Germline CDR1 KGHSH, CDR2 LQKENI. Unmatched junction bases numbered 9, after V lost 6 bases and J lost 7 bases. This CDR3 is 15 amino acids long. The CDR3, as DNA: TGTGCCAGCTCCCCCCTAGCGGGGGCCGATAATGAGCAGTTCTTC. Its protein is CASSPLAGADNEQFF.

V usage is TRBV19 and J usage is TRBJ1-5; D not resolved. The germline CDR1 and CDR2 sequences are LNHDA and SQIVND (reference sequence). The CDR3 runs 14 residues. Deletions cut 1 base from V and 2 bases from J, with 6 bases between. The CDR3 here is CASSIGVGNQPQHF. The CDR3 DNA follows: TGTGCCAGTAGTATAGGCGTGGGCAATCAGCCCCAGCATTTT.

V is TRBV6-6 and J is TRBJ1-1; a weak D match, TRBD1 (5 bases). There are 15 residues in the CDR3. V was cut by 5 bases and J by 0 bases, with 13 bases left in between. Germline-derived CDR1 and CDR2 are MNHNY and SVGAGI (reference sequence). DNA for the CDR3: TGTGCCAGCAGTGCAGGTGGGGCAATGAACACTGAAGCTTTCTTT. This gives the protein CASSAGGAMNTEAFF.

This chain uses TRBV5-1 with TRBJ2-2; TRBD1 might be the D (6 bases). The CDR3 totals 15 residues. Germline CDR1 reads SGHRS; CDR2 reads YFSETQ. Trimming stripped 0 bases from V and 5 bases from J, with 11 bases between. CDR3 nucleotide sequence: TGCGCCAGCAGCTTGGGGATTCAGGGGACCGGGGAGCTGTTTTTT. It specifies CASSLGIQGTGELFF.

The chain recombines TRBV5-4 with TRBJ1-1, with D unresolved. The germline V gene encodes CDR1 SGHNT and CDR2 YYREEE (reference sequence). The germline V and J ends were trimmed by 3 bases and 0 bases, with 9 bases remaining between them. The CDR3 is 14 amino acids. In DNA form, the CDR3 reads TGTGCCAGCAGCTACCAAGCAATGAACACTGAAGCTTTCTTT. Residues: CASSYQAMNTEAFF.

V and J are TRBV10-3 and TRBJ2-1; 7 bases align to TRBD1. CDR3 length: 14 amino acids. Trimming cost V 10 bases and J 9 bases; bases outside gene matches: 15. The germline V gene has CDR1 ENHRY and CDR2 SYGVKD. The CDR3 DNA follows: TGTGCCACTACAGAACTACCTAGGGACAGTGAGCAGTTCTTC. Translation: CATTELPRDSEQFF.

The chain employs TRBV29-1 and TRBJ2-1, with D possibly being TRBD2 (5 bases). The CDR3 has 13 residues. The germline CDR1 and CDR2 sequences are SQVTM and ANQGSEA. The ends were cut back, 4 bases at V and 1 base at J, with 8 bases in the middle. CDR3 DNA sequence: TGCAGCGTTGCCGGGGAGTCCTACAATGAGCAGTTCTTC. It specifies CSVAGESYNEQFF.

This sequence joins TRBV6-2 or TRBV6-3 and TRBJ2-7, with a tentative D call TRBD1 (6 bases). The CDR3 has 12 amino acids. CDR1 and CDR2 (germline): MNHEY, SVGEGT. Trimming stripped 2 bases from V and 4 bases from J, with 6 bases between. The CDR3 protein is CASSYRGYEQYF. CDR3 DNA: TGTGCCAGCAGTTACAGGGGGTACGAGCAGTACTTC.

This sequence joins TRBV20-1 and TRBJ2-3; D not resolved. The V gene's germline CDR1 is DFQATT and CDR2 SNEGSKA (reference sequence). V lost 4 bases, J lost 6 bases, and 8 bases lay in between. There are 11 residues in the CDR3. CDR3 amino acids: CSATASDTQYF. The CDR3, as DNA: TGCAGTGCTACCGCTAGTGATACGCAGTATTTT.

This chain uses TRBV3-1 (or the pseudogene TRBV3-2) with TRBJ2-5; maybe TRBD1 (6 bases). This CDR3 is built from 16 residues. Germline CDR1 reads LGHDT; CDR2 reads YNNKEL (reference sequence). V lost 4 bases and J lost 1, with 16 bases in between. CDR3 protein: CASSPSTGGAQETQYF. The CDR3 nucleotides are TGTGCCAGCAGCCCCTCGACAGGTGGGGCCCAAGAGACCCAGTACTTC.

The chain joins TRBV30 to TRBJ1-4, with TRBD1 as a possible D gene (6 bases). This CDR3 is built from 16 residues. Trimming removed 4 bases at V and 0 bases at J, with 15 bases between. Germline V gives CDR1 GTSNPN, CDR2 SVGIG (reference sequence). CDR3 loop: CAWTNWAGATNEKLFF. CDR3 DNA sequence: TGTGCCTGGACTAACTGGGCAGGGGCAACTAATGAAAAACTGTTTTTT.

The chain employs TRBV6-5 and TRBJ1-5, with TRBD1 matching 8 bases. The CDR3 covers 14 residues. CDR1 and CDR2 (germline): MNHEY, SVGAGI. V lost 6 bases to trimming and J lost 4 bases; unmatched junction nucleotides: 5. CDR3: CASRRQGANQPQHF. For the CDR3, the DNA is TGTGCCAGCAGGCGGCAGGGGGCTAATCAGCCCCAGCATTTT.

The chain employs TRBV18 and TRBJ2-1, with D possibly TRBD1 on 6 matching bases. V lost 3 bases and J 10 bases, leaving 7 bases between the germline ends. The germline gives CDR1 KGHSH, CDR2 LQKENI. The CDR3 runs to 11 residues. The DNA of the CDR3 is TGTGCCAGCTCACCCCAGGGGGAGCAGTTCTTC. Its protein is CASSPQGEQFF.

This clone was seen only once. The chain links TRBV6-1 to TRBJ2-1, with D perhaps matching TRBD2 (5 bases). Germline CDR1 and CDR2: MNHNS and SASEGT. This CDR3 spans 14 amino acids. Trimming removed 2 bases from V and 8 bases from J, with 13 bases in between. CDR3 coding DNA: TGTGCCAGCAGTGAAATTGTCGGACTCGATGAGCAGTTCTTC. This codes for CASSEIVGLDEQFF.

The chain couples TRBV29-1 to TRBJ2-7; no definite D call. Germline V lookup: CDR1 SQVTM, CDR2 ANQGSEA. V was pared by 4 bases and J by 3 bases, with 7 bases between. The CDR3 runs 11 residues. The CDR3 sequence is CSVGQYYEQYF. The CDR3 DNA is TGCAGCGTTGGACAATACTACGAGCAGTACTTC.

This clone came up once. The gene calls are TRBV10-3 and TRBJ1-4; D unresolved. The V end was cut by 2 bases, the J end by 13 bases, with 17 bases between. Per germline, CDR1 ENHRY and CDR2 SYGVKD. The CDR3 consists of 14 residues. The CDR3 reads CAISEVGGRSGLFF. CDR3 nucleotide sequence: TGTGCCATCAGTGAGGTGGGAGGCCGTTCAGGACTGTTTTTT.

CDR3 coding DNA: TGTGCCAGCTTAGGGGTGGAGCGCAATCAGCCCCAGCATTTT. Protein: CASLGVERNQPQHF. J is TRBJ1-5 and V is TRBV2; D is possibly TRBD1 (5 bases). The CDR3 is 14 residues long. V lost 8 bases and J 2 bases, leaving 13 bases between the germline ends. Germline V gene sequence: CDR1 SNHLY, CDR2 FYNNEI.

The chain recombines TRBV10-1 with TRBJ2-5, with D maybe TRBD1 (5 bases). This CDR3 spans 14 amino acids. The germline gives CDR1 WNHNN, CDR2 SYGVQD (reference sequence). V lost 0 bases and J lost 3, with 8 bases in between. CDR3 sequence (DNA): TGCGCCAGCAGTGAGTCTAGACAGAAAGAGACCCAGTACTTC. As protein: CASSESRQKETQYF.

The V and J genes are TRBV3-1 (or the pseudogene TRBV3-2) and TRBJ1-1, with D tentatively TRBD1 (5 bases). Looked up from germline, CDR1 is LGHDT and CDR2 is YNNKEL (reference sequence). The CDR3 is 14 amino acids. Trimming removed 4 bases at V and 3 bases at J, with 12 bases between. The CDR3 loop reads CASSREQADTEAFF. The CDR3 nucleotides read TGTGCCAGCAGCCGAGAACAGGCTGACACTGAAGCTTTCTTT.

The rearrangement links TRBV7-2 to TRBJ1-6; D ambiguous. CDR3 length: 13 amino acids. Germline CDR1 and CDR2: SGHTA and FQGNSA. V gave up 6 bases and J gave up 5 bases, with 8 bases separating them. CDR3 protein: CASRLPNNSPLHF. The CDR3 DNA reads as TGTGCCAGCAGGCTTCCTAATAATTCACCCCTCCACTTT.